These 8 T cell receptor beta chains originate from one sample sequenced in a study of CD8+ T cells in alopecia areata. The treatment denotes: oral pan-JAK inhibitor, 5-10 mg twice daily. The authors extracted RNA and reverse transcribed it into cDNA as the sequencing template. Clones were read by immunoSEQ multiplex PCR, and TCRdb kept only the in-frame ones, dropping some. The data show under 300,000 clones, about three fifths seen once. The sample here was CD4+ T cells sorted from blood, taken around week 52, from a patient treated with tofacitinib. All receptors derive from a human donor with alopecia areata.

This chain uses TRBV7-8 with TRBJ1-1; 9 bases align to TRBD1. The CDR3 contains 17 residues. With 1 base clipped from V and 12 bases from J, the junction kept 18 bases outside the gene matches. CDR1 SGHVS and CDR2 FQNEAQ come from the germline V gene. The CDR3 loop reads CASSLDKAPGQGFGSFF. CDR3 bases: TGTGCCAGCAGCTTAGACAAAGCTCCGGGACAGGGTTTTGGGTCTTTCTTT.

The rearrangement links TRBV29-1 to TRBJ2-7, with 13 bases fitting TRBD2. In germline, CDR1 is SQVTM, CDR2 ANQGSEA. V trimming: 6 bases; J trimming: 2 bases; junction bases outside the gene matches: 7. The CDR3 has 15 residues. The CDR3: CSVALGLAGPYEQYF. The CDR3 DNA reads TGCAGCGTCGCGCTGGGACTAGCGGGGCCCTACGAGCAGTACTTC.

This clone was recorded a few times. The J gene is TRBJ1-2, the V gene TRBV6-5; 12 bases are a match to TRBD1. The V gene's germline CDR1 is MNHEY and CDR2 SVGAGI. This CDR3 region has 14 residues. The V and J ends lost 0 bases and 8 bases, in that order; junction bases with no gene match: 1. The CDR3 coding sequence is TGTGCCAGCAGTTACTCGGGGACAGGGGGCGGCTACACCTTC. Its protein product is CASSYSGTGGGYTF.

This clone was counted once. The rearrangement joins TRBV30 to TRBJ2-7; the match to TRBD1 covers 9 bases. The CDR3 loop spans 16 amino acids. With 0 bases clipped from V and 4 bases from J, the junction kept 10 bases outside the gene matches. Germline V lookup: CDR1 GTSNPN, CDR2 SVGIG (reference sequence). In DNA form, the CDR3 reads TGTGCCTGGAGTGTACATGCGGGACAGGGTGCGTACGAGCAGTACTTC. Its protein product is CAWSVHAGQGAYEQYF.

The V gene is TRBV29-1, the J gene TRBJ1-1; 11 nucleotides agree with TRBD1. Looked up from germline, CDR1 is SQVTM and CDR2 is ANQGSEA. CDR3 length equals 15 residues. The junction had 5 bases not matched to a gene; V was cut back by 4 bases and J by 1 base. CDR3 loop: CSVVRTGGANTEAFF. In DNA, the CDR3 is TGCAGCGTTGTCAGGACAGGGGGCGCGAACACTGAAGCTTTCTTT.

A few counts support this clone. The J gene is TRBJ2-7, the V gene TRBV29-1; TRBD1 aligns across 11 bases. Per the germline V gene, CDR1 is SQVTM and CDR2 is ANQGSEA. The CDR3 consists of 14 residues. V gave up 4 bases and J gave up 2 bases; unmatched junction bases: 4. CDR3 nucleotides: TGCAGCGTTGCCTGGGGACAGGGGGCCTACGAGCAGTACTTC. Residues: CSVAWGQGAYEQYF.

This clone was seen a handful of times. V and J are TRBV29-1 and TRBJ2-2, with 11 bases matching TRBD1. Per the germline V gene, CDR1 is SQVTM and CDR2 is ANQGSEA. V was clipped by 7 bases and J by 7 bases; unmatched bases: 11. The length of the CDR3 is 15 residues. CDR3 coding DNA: TGCAGCGCTACGGGACAGGGGGGCCGAGTCGGGGAGCTGTTTTTT. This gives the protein CSATGQGGRVGELFF.

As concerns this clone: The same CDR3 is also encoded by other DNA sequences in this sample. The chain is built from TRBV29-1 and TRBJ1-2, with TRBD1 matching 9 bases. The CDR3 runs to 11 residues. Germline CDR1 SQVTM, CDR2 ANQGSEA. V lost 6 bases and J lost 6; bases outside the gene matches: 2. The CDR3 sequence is CSVGTGNGYTF. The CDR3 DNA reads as TGCAGCGTGGGGACAGGGAATGGCTACACCTTC. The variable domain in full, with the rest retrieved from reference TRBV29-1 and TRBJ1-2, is SAVISQKPSRDICQRGTSLTIQCQVDSQVTMMFWYRQQPGQSLTLIATANQGSEATYESGFVIDKFPISRPNLTFSTLTVSNMSPEDSSIYLCSVGTGNGYTFGSGTRLTVV.